This passage covers 10 T cell receptor beta chains from one sample sequenced in a study of PD-L1 blockade in urothelial cancer. Regarding time point: pretreatment peripheral blood. Using immunoSEQ multiplex PCR, the repertoire was profiled, and TCRdb retains in-frame clones only, with some absent. The sample holds roughly 63,000 clones, about four fifths seen once. This sample comprised PBMCs, obtained around atezolizumab (anti-PD-L1) treatment. The receptor source for this set is a man between 65 and 79 years old with urothelial cancer.

The V and J genes are TRBV29-1 and TRBJ2-4; D call uncertain. Germline lookup yields CDR1 SQVTM and CDR2 ANQGSEA. The V end was cut by 2 bases, the J end by 0 bases, with 5 bases between. This CDR3 is 13 amino acids long. In DNA, the CDR3 is TGCAGCGTTGAAATAATAGCCAAAAACATTCAGTACTTC. Amino acids: CSVEIIAKNIQYF.

This sequence joins TRBV19 and TRBJ2-3; D gene ambiguous. The V gene's germline CDR1 is LNHDA and CDR2 SQIVND (reference sequence). V lost 2 bases and J 4 bases, leaving 4 bases between the germline ends. The CDR3 length is 12 residues. As DNA, the CDR3 is TGTGCCAGTAGTATACGTGCAGATACGCAGTATTTT. Translation: CASSIRADTQYF.

CDR3 protein: CAWSGRLNTGELFF. The CDR3 region has the DNA TGTGCCTGGAGTGGTCGACTGAACACCGGGGAGCTGTTTTTT. The chain uses TRBV30 and TRBJ2-2; D gene uncertain. The CDR3 loop spans 14 amino acids. The germline V and J ends were trimmed by 1 base and 1 base, with 7 bases remaining between them. CDR1 and CDR2 from the germline V gene are GTSNPN and SVGIG (reference sequence).

The chain combines TRBV6-1 with TRBJ2-7; 7 nucleotides match TRBD2. This CDR3 is 12 amino acids long. Germline assignment: CDR1 MNHNS and CDR2 SASEGT. Unmatched junction bases numbered 2, after V lost 7 bases and J lost 2 bases. CDR3 loop: CASTSGTYEQYF. In nucleotides, the CDR3 is TGTGCCAGCACTAGCGGAACCTACGAGCAGTACTTC.

This clone appeared a single time. This rearrangement joins TRBV30 to TRBJ1-5; D gene uncertain. CDR1 and CDR2 from the germline V gene are GTSNPN and SVGIG (reference sequence). Trimming stripped 3 bases from V and 7 bases from J, with 13 bases between. The CDR3 contains 13 residues. DNA for the CDR3: TGTGCCTGGAGCGCCGGAAGCGCACAGCCCCAGCATTTT. Translating gives CAWSAGSAQPQHF.

This rearrangement joins TRBV7-6 to TRBJ2-5, with D perhaps matching TRBD2 (6 bases). The CDR3 contains 13 residues. Trimming pared 2 bases from V and 9 bases from J, leaving 13 bases between. Germline CDR1 reads SGHVS; CDR2 reads FNYEAQ. CDR3 nucleotide sequence: TGTGCCAGCAGCTTATCCCCGGGGGTTTCCCAGTACTTC. This gives the protein CASSLSPGVSQYF. Drawing the rest from reference TRBV7-6 and TRBJ2-5, the complete variable domain is GAGVSQSPRYKVTKRGQDVALRCDPISGHVSLYWYRQALGQGPEFLTYFNYEAQQDKSGLPNDRFSAERPEGSISTLTIQRTEQRDSAMYRCASSLSPGVSQYFGPGTRLLVL.

V gene TRBV7-6 combines with J gene TRBJ1-3; 7 bases map to TRBD1. The CDR3 runs 17 residues. Looked up from germline, CDR1 is SGHVS and CDR2 is FNYEAQ. After removal of 4 bases from V and 4 bases from J, the junction contained 13 bases not matched to a gene. Here the CDR3 reads CASSSGQLVLSGNTIYF. The CDR3, as DNA: TGTGCCAGCAGCTCGGGACAGCTGGTGTTGTCGGGAAACACCATATATTTT.

The J gene is TRBJ2-1, the V gene TRBV29-1; TRBD1 aligns across 9 bases. The CDR3 sequence is 15 residues long. Germline V gene lookup returns CDR1 SQVTM and CDR2 ANQGSEA. The J segment lost 7 bases and the V segment lost 6 bases, leaving 13 bases of the junction unmatched. The CDR3 DNA is TGCAGCGTCGCACCGGGGACAGGGAGGAGAAATGAGCAGTTCTTC. As protein: CSVAPGTGRRNEQFF.

This chain uses TRBV30 with TRBJ2-1, with a weak D call TRBD2 (6 bases). V was pared by 6 bases and J by 3 bases, with 15 bases between. The CDR3 consists of 14 residues. CDR1 and CDR2 (germline): GTSNPN, SVGIG (reference sequence). The CDR3 DNA follows: TGTGCCTGCACAACGGGACTCGTCTACAATGAGCAGTTCTTC. Translating it yields CACTTGLVYNEQFF.

The genes are TRBV7-9 and TRBJ1-2; D is unclear. Germline values: CDR1 SEHNR, CDR2 FQNEAQ (reference sequence). CDR3 length: 12 residues. V dropped 8 bases and J dropped 2 bases, with 9 bases sitting between them. The CDR3 DNA reads TGTGCCAGCGCGGGAGGGAACTATGGCTACACCTTC. This translates into CASAGGNYGYTF.